The 16 T cell receptor beta chains presented below share a single source sample, sequenced in a study of T cell responses to AZD1222 COVID-19 vaccine. This table comes from immunoSEQ multiplex PCR, and its TCRdb copy is limited to in-frame clones, with some not included. This table holds 100,000 to 150,000 clones, about 90% found once. Sequenced here: peripheral blood, sampled on day 0 of AZD1222 vaccination. The receptors were sampled from an adult in good health.

Concerning this clone itself: A read error may account for a junction end that differs from germline. The chain has TRBV6-5 and TRBJ2-3; D gene unclear. The CDR3 runs 14 residues. CDR1 MNHEY and CDR2 SVGAGI come from the germline V gene. The CDR3 sequence is CASRTTGRTDTQYF. The CDR3 coding sequence is TGTGCCAGCAGGACGACTGGGCGCACGGATACGCAGTATTTT.

CDR3: CASSPGVSGSPYEQYF. The DNA for the CDR3 is TGTGCCAGCAGTCCCGGGGTTAGCGGGTCCCCCTACGAGCAGTACTTC. The genes are TRBV28 and TRBJ2-7; 7 bases fit TRBD2. The germline CDR1 and CDR2 sequences are MDHEN and SYDVKM. V shed 5 bases, J shed 2 bases, and the junction held 12 bases outside the gene matches. The CDR3 loop spans 16 amino acids.

The J gene is TRBJ2-1, the V gene TRBV18; D perhaps matches TRBD2 (5 bases). From germline, CDR1 is KGHSH and CDR2 LQKENI. Trimming cost V 3 bases and J 9 bases, with 18 bases left between them. The CDR3 is made up of 15 amino acids. The CDR3 is CASSPSLSGFAEQFF. The CDR3 DNA sequence: TGTGCCAGCTCACCTTCGTTGTCGGGATTCGCTGAGCAGTTCTTC. The full variable domain, in which reference TRBV18 and TRBJ2-1 provide the parts outside the CDR3, is NAGVMQNPRHLVRRRGQEARLRCSPMKGHSHVYWYRQLPEEGLKFMVYLQKENIIDESGMPKERFSAEFPKEGPSILRIQQVVRGDSAAYFCASSPSLSGFAEQFFGPGTRLTVL.

The V gene is TRBV18, the J gene TRBJ2-1; 9 nucleotides agree with TRBD2. Germline V gives CDR1 KGHSH, CDR2 LQKENI. J gave up 6 bases and V 4 bases, and 4 bases lay outside the gene matches. The CDR3 loop spans 14 amino acids. CDR3 in amino acids: CASSLLAGTNEQFF. CDR3 sequence (DNA): TGTGCCAGCTCACTCCTAGCGGGGACCAATGAGCAGTTCTTC.

This rearrangement joins TRBV20-1 to TRBJ2-5, with a weak D call TRBD2 (6 bases). The CDR3 spans 14 residues. V gave up 6 bases and J gave up 4 bases, with 18 bases separating them. Per germline, CDR1 DFQATT and CDR2 SNEGSKA (reference sequence). In DNA form, the CDR3 reads TGCAGTGCGAGTCCTAGGCAGGGAGGAGAGACCCAGTACTTC. Encoded protein: CSASPRQGGETQYF.

Here the CDR3 reads CASSPVIVQGFSYEQYF. The CDR3 bases are TGTGCCAGCAGTCCGGTAATAGTTCAGGGCTTCTCCTACGAGCAGTACTTC. This chain connects TRBV6-2 or TRBV6-3 to TRBJ2-7; tentative D call: TRBD1 (5 bases). In germline, CDR1 is MNHEY, CDR2 SVGEGT. V gave up 5 bases and J gave up 0 bases, with 20 bases separating them. The CDR3 is 17 amino acids.

This clone was seen a single time. The chain uses TRBV6-1 and TRBJ2-5, with 7 positions matching TRBD1. The CDR3 extends over 15 amino acids. Germline-derived CDR1 and CDR2 are MNHNS and SASEGT. Trimming removed 3 bases from V and 1 base from J; junction bases left unmatched: 5. Written as DNA, the CDR3 is TGTGCCAGCAGTGATCTCGGACAGGTCCAAGAGACCCAGTACTTC. Translating gives CASSDLGQVQETQYF.

The sample holds one count of this clone. This chain joins TRBV7-2 and TRBJ2-1; 7 positions agree with TRBD2. The CDR3 loop spans 16 amino acids. Per germline, CDR1 SGHTA and CDR2 FQGNSA. The J segment lost 5 bases and the V segment lost 2 bases, leaving 9 bases of the junction unmatched. The CDR3 reads CASSLSRAGAHNEQFF. The CDR3, as DNA: TGTGCCAGCAGCTTATCAAGGGCGGGAGCCCACAATGAGCAGTTCTTC.

This chain connects TRBV7-2 to TRBJ2-1; D call uncertain. V was clipped by 1 base and J by 8 bases, with 9 bases between them. The CDR3 contains 13 residues. Germline lookup yields CDR1 SGHTA and CDR2 FQGNSA. CDR3 sequence: CASSLGRYYEQFF. The DNA of the CDR3 is TGTGCCAGCAGCTTAGGGCGGTACTATGAGCAGTTCTTC.

The J gene is TRBJ1-2, the V gene TRBV7-2; maybe TRBD1 (5 bases). This CDR3 has 15 residues. The germline gives CDR1 SGHTA, CDR2 FQGNSA. The V gene lost 5 bases and the J gene lost 5 bases, with 18 bases spanning the gap. CDR3 nucleotides: TGTGCCAGCAGCGGAGCCCAGGGTGTCGGATATGGCTACACCTTC. This codes for CASSGAQGVGYGYTF. Based on the CDR3 plus reference TRBV7-2 and TRBJ1-2, the full variable domain is GAGVSQSPSNKVTEKGKDVELRCDPISGHTALYWYRQSLGQGLEFLIYFQGNSAPDKSGLPSDRFSAERTGGSVSTLTIQRTQQEDSAVYLCASSGAQGVGYGYTFGSGTRLTVV.

This chain connects TRBV7-8 to TRBJ1-5; 9 nucleotides align to TRBD1. Trimming took 6 bases from V and 4 from J; bases not matched to a gene: 19. Germline CDR1 and CDR2: SGHVS and FQNEAQ. The CDR3 extends over 19 amino acids. DNA of the CDR3: TGTGCCAGCAGTCGAGAACAGGGGGCCGCAAGACCAATAAATCAGCCCCAGCATTTT. Translated, it gives CASSREQGAARPINQPQHF. Looking up the rest from reference TRBV7-8 and TRBJ1-5 gives the full variable domain: GAGVSQSPRYKVAKRGQDVALRCDPISGHVSLFWYQQALGQGPEFLTYFQNEAQLDKSGLPSDRFFAERPEGSVSTLKIQRTQQEDSAVYLCASSREQGAARPINQPQHFGDGTRLSIL.

The chain links TRBV7-6 to TRBJ1-2, with a tentative D call TRBD1 (5 bases). Trimming cost V 0 bases and J 8 bases, with 13 bases left between them. The CDR3 loop spans 14 amino acids. Germline V gives CDR1 SGHVS, CDR2 FNYEAQ. CDR3 sequence: CASSLASGKGGYTF. The CDR3 nucleotides read TGTGCCAGCAGCTTAGCGTCGGGCAAGGGGGGCTACACCTTC. Full variable domain (rest looked up from reference TRBV7-6 and TRBJ1-2): GAGVSQSPRYKVTKRGQDVALRCDPISGHVSLYWYRQALGQGPEFLTYFNYEAQQDKSGLPNDRFSAERPEGSISTLTIQRTEQRDSAMYRCASSLASGKGGYTFGSGTRLTVV.

This sequence joins TRBV18 and TRBJ1-5; 7 bases are a match to TRBD1. V trimming: 6 bases; J trimming: 7 bases; junction bases outside the gene matches: 6. The germline V gene encodes CDR1 KGHSH and CDR2 LQKENI. This CDR3 comprises 13 residues. In DNA, the CDR3 is TGTGCCAGCTCTGCAGGGGGAGACCAGCCCCAGCATTTT. Protein sequence: CASSAGGDQPQHF.

This clone was found a few times. V gene TRBV5-4 combines with J gene TRBJ1-1; no clear D. Germline values: CDR1 SGHNT, CDR2 YYREEE (reference sequence). CDR3 length: 14 residues. The ends were cut back, 4 bases at V and 0 bases at J, with 10 bases in the middle. The CDR3 sequence: CASSGSFMNTEAFF. The CDR3 DNA reads as TGTGCCAGCAGCGGTTCTTTCATGAACACTGAAGCTTTCTTT.

V is TRBV29-1 and J is TRBJ1-5; D is uncertain. Germline CDR1 and CDR2: SQVTM and ANQGSEA. The CDR3 loop spans 15 amino acids. Trimming cost V 7 bases and J 3 bases, with 19 bases left between them. Here the CDR3 reads CSAPPRAKDNQPQHF. CDR3 DNA sequence: TGCAGCGCCCCGCCGAGGGCCAAGGACAATCAGCCCCAGCATTTT.

A few counts support this clone. The V gene is TRBV6-2 or TRBV6-3, the J gene TRBJ2-7, with TRBD1 matching over 8 bases. J gave up 2 bases and V 6 bases, and 12 bases lay outside the gene matches. CDR3 size: 16 residues. Germline V CDR1 and CDR2: MNHEY, SVGEGT. CDR3 residues: CASSLPMHRGTYEQYF. Written as DNA, the CDR3 is TGTGCCAGCAGCCTACCCATGCACAGGGGGACCTACGAGCAGTACTTC.